This T cell receptor (beta chain) was captured by sequencing in a study of CD8 T cells in ankylosing spondylitis. Findings and caveats of the study: Apparently characteristic of ankylosing spondylitis blood was a TCR beta motif (eight highly homologous variants).

As the method for making TCR beta libraries, quantitative 5'-RACE with molecular barcodes was used. Via MiXCR, TCRdb re-called the 5' RACE reads, giving one row per CDR3 protein. This table has 250,000 to 350,000 distinct CDR3 sequences, over 15% appearing once. Trimming took 5 bases from V and 6 from J, leaving 20 bases between them. CDR3 length: 16 residues. Germline CDR1 is SGHVS and CDR2 is FNYEAQ. Comment on this clonotype: The target antigen is unknown.

The chain carries TRBV7-6 and TRBJ2-1; D gene ambiguous. Input material: blood, either unsorted or a sorted T cell fraction (not recorded which). The TCR was taken from a male donor with ankylosing spondylitis or in good health (not recorded which). The CDR3 reads CASSPLAVGYSNEQFF. CDR3 coding DNA: TGTGCCAGCAGCCCCCTTGCGGTCGGCTATAGCAATGAGCAGTTCTTC.